This T cell receptor (beta chain) originates from a study of T cells in Graves' hyperthyroidism and ophthalmopathy. With regard to this clonotype: Its antigen is not known.

General observations from the study: Using 13 V-J features, a model discriminated ophthalmopathy from stable hyperthyroidism. Most clonotypes expanded in thyroid above 0.001 were likewise present in blood.

The source material, RNA transcripts, was used to amplify TCR beta CDR3 regions. An initial round of RT-PCR targeting the TCR CDR3 relied on the HTBI primer set. TCRdb analysed the multiplex PCR reads with MiXCR anew, one entry per CDR3 protein. The sample includes some 300,000 distinct CDR3 sequences, roughly 19% seen only once; the top ten take less than 45%. Each ophthalmopathy patient scored at least 3 on the Clinical Activity Score and at least 4 on NOSPECS grade, with duration under 3 months. Clinical symptoms, serum thyroxine, TRAb, thyroid ultrasound and orbital computed tomography established diagnosis. Sequencing was carried out using blood. The TCR was taken from a man aged 50-60 years with Graves' ophthalmopathy.

CDR3 loop: CATSSGYDRVSDTQYF. As DNA, the CDR3 is TGTGCCACCTCATCCGGCTACGACAGGGTATCGGATACGCAGTATTTT. This chain joins TRBV27 and TRBJ2-3; TRBD1 matches at 7 bases. Trimming at V came to 10 bases and at J to 6 bases, leaving 19 bases not matched to a gene. Per the germline V gene, CDR1 is MNHEY and CDR2 is SMNVEV (reference sequence). The CDR3 spans 16 residues.